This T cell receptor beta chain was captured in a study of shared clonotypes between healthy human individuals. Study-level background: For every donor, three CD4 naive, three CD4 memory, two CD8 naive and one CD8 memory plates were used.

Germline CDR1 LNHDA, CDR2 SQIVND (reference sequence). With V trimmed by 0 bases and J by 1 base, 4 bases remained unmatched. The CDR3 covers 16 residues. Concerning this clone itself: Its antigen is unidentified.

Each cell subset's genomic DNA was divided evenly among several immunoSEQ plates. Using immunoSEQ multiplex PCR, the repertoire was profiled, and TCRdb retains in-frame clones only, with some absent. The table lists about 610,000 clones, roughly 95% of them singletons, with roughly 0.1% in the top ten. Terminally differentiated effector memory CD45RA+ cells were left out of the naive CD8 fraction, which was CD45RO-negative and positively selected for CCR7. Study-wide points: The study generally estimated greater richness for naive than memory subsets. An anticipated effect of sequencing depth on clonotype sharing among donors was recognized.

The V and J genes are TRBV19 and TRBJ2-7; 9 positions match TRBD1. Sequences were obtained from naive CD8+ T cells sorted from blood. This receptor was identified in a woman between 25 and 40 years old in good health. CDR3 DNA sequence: TGTGCCAGTAGTATAGATCGGGACAGGGCTTCCTACGAGCAGTACTTC. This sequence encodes CASSIDRDRASYEQYF.